Following are 2 T cell receptor beta chains from one sample sequenced in a study of blood T cell repertoires in COVID-19. Clones were sequenced by immunoSEQ multiplex PCR, and TCRdb holds only the in-frame ones, with some missing. The repertoire has some 140,000 clones, roughly four fifths of them found once; the top ten carry less than 14%. Sequencing was done on a sample of peripheral blood. The receptors shown here come from a human donor in a cohort sampled during active COVID-19.

The genes are TRBV19 and TRBJ2-1; D might be TRBD2 (6 bases). This CDR3 spans 12 amino acids. The V gene's germline CDR1 is LNHDA and CDR2 SQIVND (reference sequence). Between the trimmed V and J ends, which lost 3 bases and 7 bases, there was a span of 7 bases. The CDR3 nucleotides read TGTGCCAGTAGTATTGGGGGGAATGAGCAGTTCTTC. Amino acids: CASSIGGNEQFF.

The chain combines TRBV10-3 with TRBJ2-7; 8 bases match TRBD2. V shed 0 bases, J shed 3 bases, and the junction held 10 bases outside the gene matches. The CDR3 loop spans 17 amino acids. Germline-derived CDR1 and CDR2 are ENHRY and SYGVKD. The CDR3 reads CAISESPRQAGDYEQYF. The CDR3 nucleotides are TGTGCCATCAGTGAGTCTCCACGACAAGCGGGGGACTACGAGCAGTACTTC.